These 28 T cell receptor beta chains were all obtained from the same sample, sequenced in a study of blood T cell repertoires in COVID-19. The data were produced by immunoSEQ multiplex PCR, yet TCRdb's version contains in-frame clones alone and is incomplete. Found here are over 150,000 clones, around nine tenths of them singletons; the top ten hold roughly 19%. The sequencing sample was made of peripheral blood. These receptors originate from a man aged 50 to 59 with COVID-19, enrolled during active disease.

The J gene is TRBJ1-2, the V gene TRBV11-3; TRBD1 matches 8 bases. The CDR3 has 18 residues. Germline V gives CDR1 SGHNT, CDR2 YENEEA. The V segment lost 5 bases and the J segment 4 bases; nucleotides outside the gene matches: 18. CDR3 loop: CASSAPHRGGLNPYGYTF. The CDR3 bases are TGTGCCAGCAGCGCGCCTCACAGGGGGGGATTAAACCCCTATGGCTACACCTTC.

V and J are TRBV7-9 and TRBJ1-1; D uncertain. Deletions cut 7 bases from V and 4 bases from J, with 19 bases between. This CDR3 is built from 15 residues. Germline loops: CDR1 SEHNR, CDR2 FQNEAQ (reference sequence). The CDR3 is CASTLLGGPGTEAFF. The CDR3 nucleotides are TGTGCCAGCACCCTGTTAGGAGGGCCCGGCACTGAAGCTTTCTTT.

Here the CDR3 DNA reads TGTGCCAGCAGTGCGGGACGGGACATCGGCTACACCTTC. As protein: CASSAGRDIGYTF. The chain employs TRBV2 and TRBJ1-2, with D maybe TRBD1 (6 bases). V gave up 4 bases and J gave up 8 bases, with 14 bases separating them. The CDR3 sequence is 13 residues long. CDR1 is SNHLY and CDR2 is FYNNEI in the germline V gene.

The chain recombines TRBV3-1 (or the pseudogene TRBV3-2) with TRBJ2-7; TRBD2 agrees at 11 bases. CDR3 length: 16 amino acids. V shed 5 bases and J 4 bases; nucleotides not matched to a gene: 10. Germline-derived CDR1 and CDR2 are LGHDT and YNNKEL (reference sequence). Written as DNA, the CDR3 is TGTGCCAGCAGCGGACACGGGACTAGCGGAAAATACGAGCAGTACTTC. Protein sequence: CASSGHGTSGKYEQYF.

The chain links TRBV6-2 or TRBV6-3 to TRBJ2-3, with 13 nucleotides matching TRBD2. The CDR3 consists of 17 residues. Per the germline V gene, CDR1 is MNHEY and CDR2 is SVGEGT. V lost 2 bases to trimming and J lost 2 bases; unmatched junction nucleotides: 4. Here the CDR3 DNA reads TGTGCCAGCAGTTACCCTACTAGCGGGGGGGACACAGATACGCAGTATTTT. Its translation: CASSYPTSGGDTDTQYF.

This chain links TRBV18 with TRBJ1-1; D remains unclear. CDR1 and CDR2 from the germline V gene are KGHSH and LQKENI. With 3 bases removed from V and 0 bases from J, the gap between germline ends came to 8 bases. This CDR3 has 14 amino acids. The CDR3 DNA sequence: TGTGCCAGCTCACCCGAGAGGATGAACACTGAAGCTTTCTTT. It specifies CASSPERMNTEAFF.

The CDR3 sequence: CASSLEEGRNSPLHF. The CDR3 DNA follows: TGTGCCAGCAGCTTGGAGGAGGGTAGAAATTCACCCCTCCACTTT. The J gene is TRBJ1-6, the V gene TRBV5-4; no clear D. The V gene lost 0 bases and the J gene lost 7 bases, with 11 bases spanning the gap. The CDR3 extends over 15 amino acids. Germline loops: CDR1 SGHNT, CDR2 YYREEE (reference sequence).

This chain connects TRBV14 to TRBJ1-2, with 9 bases identical to TRBD1. V lost 5 bases to trimming and J lost 8 bases; unmatched junction nucleotides: 12. The CDR3 totals 15 residues. Germline V gives CDR1 SGHDN, CDR2 FVKESK. This CDR3 reads CASSAPGTGIYGYTF. The CDR3 nucleotides read TGTGCCAGCAGCGCTCCCGGGACAGGGATTTACGGCTACACCTTC.

This clone showed up just once. J is TRBJ2-7 and V is TRBV6-2 or TRBV6-3; 12 bases map to TRBD2. Germline CDR1 MNHEY, CDR2 SVGEGT. This CDR3 has 20 amino acids. J was trimmed by 1 base and V by 3 bases; bases with no gene match: 16. In DNA form, the CDR3 reads TGTGCCAGCAGTTATATTCCCCCTGCTAGCGGGAGGGGGCTTTCCTACGAGCAGTACTTC. This codes for CASSYIPPASGRGLSYEQYF.

The chain is built from TRBV9 and TRBJ1-1, with 8 nucleotides matching TRBD1. Per germline, CDR1 SGDLS and CDR2 YYNGEE. Trimming cost V 2 bases and J 11 bases; bases outside gene matches: 11. This CDR3 is 14 amino acids long. Here the CDR3 DNA reads TGTGCCAGCAGCGTCGGGACAGGCCAGGCAGAGGCTTTCTTT. It is translated as CASSVGTGQAEAFF.

The table lists this clone with a few counts. This chain joins TRBV6-2 or TRBV6-3 and TRBJ2-3; 10 bases match TRBD1. Looked up from germline, CDR1 is MNHEY and CDR2 is SVGEGT. Trimming removed 4 bases from V and 2 bases from J; junction bases left unmatched: 3. The CDR3 loop spans 15 amino acids. DNA of the CDR3: TGTGCCAGCAGTTTCGGGACAGGGGACACAGATACGCAGTATTTT. Translating it yields CASSFGTGDTDTQYF.

This clone was recorded a few times. This chain joins TRBV3-1 (or the pseudogene TRBV3-2) and TRBJ2-7; 12 positions match TRBD2. This CDR3 is 16 amino acids long. CDR1 is LGHDT, CDR2 YNNKEL, per germline (reference sequence). Losses at the gene ends were 3 bases for V and 5 bases for J; bases not matched to a gene: 8. CDR3 bases: TGTGCCAGCAGCCATTGGCTAGCGGGGGGGCGCGACGAGCAGTACTTC. Translating it yields CASSHWLAGGRDEQYF.

The chain recombines TRBV9 with TRBJ1-1; unclear D gene. CDR3 length: 14 amino acids. The V gene's germline CDR1 is SGDLS and CDR2 YYNGEE. V was trimmed by 0 bases and J by 4 bases, leaving 10 bases between them. The CDR3 spells CASSVDPRGTEAFF. DNA for the CDR3: TGTGCCAGCAGCGTAGATCCCCGGGGCACTGAAGCTTTCTTT. Supplemented by reference TRBV9 and TRBJ1-1, the full variable domain reads DSGVTQTPKHLITATGQRVTLRCSPRSGDLSVYWYQQSLDQGLQFLIQYYNGEERAKGNILERFSAQQFPDLHSELNLSSLELGDSALYFCASSVDPRGTEAFFGQGTRLTVV.

In this sample, this clone turned up once. V usage is TRBV21-1 and J usage is TRBJ1-5. TRBV21-1 has pseudogene status. The CDR3 is 16 amino acids. The CDR3: CASSKRQGGFNQPQHF. The CDR3 DNA reads as TGTGCCAGCAGCAAAAGGCAGGGAGGGTTTAATCAGCCCCAGCATTTT.

The chain carries TRBV7-2 and TRBJ1-5; the D is unclear. V was clipped by 5 bases and J by 0 bases, with 8 bases between them. This CDR3 has 14 residues. In germline, CDR1 is SGHTA, CDR2 FQGNSA. CDR3 in DNA: TGTGCCAGCAGCCCTCCGGGTAGCAATCAGCCCCAGCATTTT. Amino acid sequence: CASSPPGSNQPQHF.

V usage is TRBV9 and J usage is TRBJ2-2; 10 bases map to TRBD2. Per germline, CDR1 SGDLS and CDR2 YYNGEE. CDR3 size: 16 residues. V lost 4 bases, J lost 1 base, and 4 bases stayed unmatched. CDR3 DNA sequence: TGTGCCAGCAGCATATTAGCGGGGGGGAACACCGGGGAGCTGTTTTTT. As protein: CASSILAGGNTGELFF.

V gene TRBV5-4 combines with J gene TRBJ2-5; 8 positions match TRBD2. This CDR3 contains 14 residues. With V trimmed by 2 bases and J by 5 bases, 5 bases remained unmatched. Germline V CDR1 and CDR2: SGHNT, YYREEE (reference sequence). This chain's CDR3 is CASSLRGGRETQYF. As DNA, the CDR3 is TGTGCCAGCAGCTTACGGGGGGGGCGGGAGACCCAGTACTTC.

The chain combines TRBV4-2 with TRBJ1-6, with 7 bases fitting TRBD1. Germline V CDR1 and CDR2: LGHNA, YNFKEQ. The CDR3 has 17 residues. Trimming removed 4 bases from V and 6 bases from J; junction bases left unmatched: 12. CDR3 bases: TGTGCCAGCAGCCCCCAACCTGTGGGACAGATTAATTCACCCCTCCACTTT. Amino acids: CASSPQPVGQINSPLHF.

The J gene is TRBJ1-2, the V gene TRBV2, with D tentatively TRBD1 (5 bases). The germline CDR1 and CDR2 sequences are SNHLY and FYNNEI. Between the trimmed V and J ends, which lost 8 bases and 3 bases, there was a span of 7 bases. This CDR3 contains 11 residues. DNA of the CDR3: TGTGCCAGCGAACAGGACTATGGCTACACCTTC. Translating gives CASEQDYGYTF.

The chain is built from TRBV20-1 and TRBJ2-7; 7 nucleotides line up with TRBD1. Germline V lookup: CDR1 DFQATT, CDR2 SNEGSKA (reference sequence). This CDR3 contains 14 residues. V was pared by 3 bases and J by 4 bases, with 9 bases of the junction left unmatched. The CDR3 loop is CSASGLAGGYEQYF. CDR3 nucleotide sequence: TGCAGTGCTAGTGGCCTAGCAGGGGGATACGAGCAGTACTTC.

This clone occurred a few times. The genes are TRBV30 and TRBJ1-2; D is ambiguous. CDR3 length: 12 residues. CDR1 and CDR2 (germline): GTSNPN, SVGIG (reference sequence). The V and J ends lost 4 bases and 7 bases respectively, with 13 bases between them. The CDR3 nucleotides are TGTGCCTGGAACAAACGGGGATTTGGCTACACCTTC. It encodes CAWNKRGFGYTF.

CDR3 DNA sequence: TGTGCCAGCGTTCGGGGAGGGGAGGCTGGGGCCAACGTCCTGACTTTC. It yields the protein CASVRGGEAGANVLTF. The rearrangement uses TRBV28 and TRBJ2-6; the match to TRBD2 covers 7 bases. This CDR3 region has 16 residues. CDR1 is MDHEN and CDR2 is SYDVKM in the germline V gene. V lost 8 bases, J lost 2 bases, and 9 bases stayed unmatched.

The table lists this clone with a count of one. The genes are TRBV7-6 and TRBJ2-1; D remains ambiguous. Per germline, CDR1 SGHVS and CDR2 FNYEAQ. V was clipped by 1 base and J by 0 bases, with 19 bases between them. The CDR3 runs 19 residues. CDR3 sequence: CASSLVPADLTASYNEQFF. In DNA form, the CDR3 reads TGTGCCAGCAGCTTAGTACCCGCCGACTTAACCGCCTCCTACAATGAGCAGTTCTTC.

This chain links TRBV6-5 with TRBJ2-2, with TRBD2 matching 13 bases. Per the germline V gene, CDR1 is MNHEY and CDR2 is SVGAGI. Trimming at V came to 4 bases and at J to 7 bases, leaving 3 bases not matched to a gene. This CDR3 has 15 amino acids. CDR3 in amino acids: CASSSGLAGVGELFF. The DNA for the CDR3 is TGTGCCAGCAGTTCCGGACTAGCGGGAGTCGGGGAGCTGTTTTTT.

J is TRBJ2-1 and V is TRBV6-5, with a possible D match to TRBD2 (5 bases). Germline V CDR1 and CDR2: MNHEY, SVGAGI. Trimming took 2 bases from V and 7 from J, leaving 12 bases between them. The CDR3 runs 14 residues. The CDR3 DNA sequence: TGTGCCAGCAGTTACGGTGTCTCGGGGAATGAGCAGTTCTTC. It is translated as CASSYGVSGNEQFF.

The chain carries TRBV7-9 and TRBJ2-1, with 8 bases aligning to TRBD2. The CDR3 sequence is 16 residues long. The germline CDR1 and CDR2 sequences are SEHNR and FQNEAQ (reference sequence). V trimming: 5 bases; J trimming: 0 bases; junction bases outside the gene matches: 6. CDR3 amino acids: CASSKAGTSSYNEQFF. As DNA, the CDR3 is TGTGCCAGCAGCAAAGCCGGGACTAGCTCCTACAATGAGCAGTTCTTC.

The chain combines TRBV5-5 with TRBJ1-1; D possibly corresponds to TRBD1 (5 bases). In germline, CDR1 is SGHKS, CDR2 YYEKEE (reference sequence). Trimming pared 2 bases from V and 0 bases from J, leaving 11 bases between. The CDR3 is made up of 15 amino acids. The CDR3 region has the DNA TGTGCCAGCAGCTTTGCGGGACGGATGAACACTGAAGCTTTCTTT. Translating gives CASSFAGRMNTEAFF. The full variable domain, its missing parts supplied by reference TRBV5-5 and TRBJ1-1, is DAGVTQSPTHLIKTRGQQVTLRCSPISGHKSVSWYQQVLGQGPQFIFQYYEKEERGRGNFPDRFSARQFPNYSSELNVNALLLGDSALYLCASSFAGRMNTEAFFGQGTRLTVV.

This clone has a single count. J is TRBJ1-5 and V is TRBV30; 7 nucleotides agree with TRBD1. Germline V gene sequence: CDR1 GTSNPN, CDR2 SVGIG (reference sequence). V trimming: 0 bases; J trimming: 4 bases; junction bases outside the gene matches: 6. The CDR3 has 15 residues. CDR3 region: CAWSVEGAANQPQHF. Here the CDR3 DNA reads TGTGCCTGGAGTGTAGAGGGGGCCGCAAATCAGCCCCAGCATTTT.